This T cell receptor beta chain was observed in a study of blood T cell repertoires in COVID-19. Study-level information: Some COVID-19 samples were acute and others convalescent; all came from the United States, Italy and Spain. In each case, the material was cDNA or gDNA derived from T cells, B-cell-depleted T cells, or PBMCs.

Original data processing: Amplification with reference gene primers provided the estimates of nucleated cell counts. Assay: immunoSEQ multiplex PCR; the TCRdb copy retains only in-frame clones and omits some. The D gene and trimming were derived from the DNA, and the V and J assignments and clone size from that table. The sample records 200,000 to 250,000 clones, 60% to 85% being singletons. Trimming pared 1 base from V and 8 bases from J, leaving 11 bases between. Looked up from germline, CDR1 is LNHDA and CDR2 is SQIVND (reference sequence). The CDR3 is 14 amino acids. This clonotype originated in a woman in her 70s with acute or convalescent COVID-19. The sequencing input was peripheral blood. The chain combines TRBV19 with TRBJ1-4; D is unresolved. DNA for the CDR3: TGTGCCAGTAGTATAGGAGGGTATCGGGAAAAACTGTTTTTT. This codes for CASSIGGYREKLFF.